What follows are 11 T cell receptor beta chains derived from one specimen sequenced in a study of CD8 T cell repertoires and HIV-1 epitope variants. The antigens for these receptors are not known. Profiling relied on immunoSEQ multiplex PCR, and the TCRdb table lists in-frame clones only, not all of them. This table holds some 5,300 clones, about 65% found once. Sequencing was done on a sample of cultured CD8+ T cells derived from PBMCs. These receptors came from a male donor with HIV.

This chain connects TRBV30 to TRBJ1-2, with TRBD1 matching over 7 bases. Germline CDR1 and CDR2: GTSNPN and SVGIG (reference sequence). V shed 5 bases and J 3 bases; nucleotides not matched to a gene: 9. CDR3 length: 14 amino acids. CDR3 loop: CAWLPGTADYGYTF. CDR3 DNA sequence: TGTGCCTGGCTACCCGGGACAGCGGACTATGGCTACACCTTC.

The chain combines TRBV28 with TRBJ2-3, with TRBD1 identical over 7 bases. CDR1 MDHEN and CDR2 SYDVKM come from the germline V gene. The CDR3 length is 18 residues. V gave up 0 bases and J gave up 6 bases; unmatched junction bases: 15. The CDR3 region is CASSLWVARGPSPDTQYF. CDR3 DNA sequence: TGTGCCAGCAGTTTATGGGTGGCGAGGGGGCCCTCCCCCGATACGCAGTATTTT.

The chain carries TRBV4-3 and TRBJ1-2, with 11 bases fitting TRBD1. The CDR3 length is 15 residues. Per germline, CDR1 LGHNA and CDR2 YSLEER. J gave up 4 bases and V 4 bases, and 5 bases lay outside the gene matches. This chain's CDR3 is CASSRPGQGGYGYTF. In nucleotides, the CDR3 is TGCGCCAGCAGCCGCCCGGGACAGGGGGGCTATGGCTACACCTTC.

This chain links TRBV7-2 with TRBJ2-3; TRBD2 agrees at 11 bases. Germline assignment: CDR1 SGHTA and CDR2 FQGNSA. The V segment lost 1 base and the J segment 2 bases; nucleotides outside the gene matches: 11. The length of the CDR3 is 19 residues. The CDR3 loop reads CASSLVRGLTSGATDTQYF. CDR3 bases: TGTGCCAGCAGCTTAGTACGGGGGCTGACTAGCGGGGCCACAGATACGCAGTATTTT. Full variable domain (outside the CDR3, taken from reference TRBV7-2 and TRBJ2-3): GAGVSQSPSNKVTEKGKDVELRCDPISGHTALYWYRQSLGQGLEFLIYFQGNSAPDKSGLPSDRFSAERTGGSVSTLTIQRTQQEDSAVYLCASSLVRGLTSGATDTQYFGPGTRLTVL.

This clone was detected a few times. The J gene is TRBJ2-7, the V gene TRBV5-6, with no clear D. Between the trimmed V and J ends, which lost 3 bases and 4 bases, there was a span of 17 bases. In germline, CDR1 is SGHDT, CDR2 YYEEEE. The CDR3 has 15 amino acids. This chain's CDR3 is CASSWSENMVYEQYF. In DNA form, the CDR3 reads TGTGCCAGCAGCTGGTCCGAAAATATGGTGTACGAGCAGTACTTC.

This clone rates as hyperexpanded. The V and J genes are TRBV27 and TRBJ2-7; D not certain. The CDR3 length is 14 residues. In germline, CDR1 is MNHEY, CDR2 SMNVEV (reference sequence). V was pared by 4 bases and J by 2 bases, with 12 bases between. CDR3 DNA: TGTGCCAGCAGTTCAGATGTCTCGGCCTACGAGCAGTACTTC. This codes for CASSSDVSAYEQYF.

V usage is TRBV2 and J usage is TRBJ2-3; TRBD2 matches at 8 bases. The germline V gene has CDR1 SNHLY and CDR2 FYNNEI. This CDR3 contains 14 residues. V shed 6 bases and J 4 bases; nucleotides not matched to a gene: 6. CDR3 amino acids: CASRAGLAADTQYF. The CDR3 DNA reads TGTGCCAGCAGGGCAGGACTAGCCGCAGATACGCAGTATTTT.

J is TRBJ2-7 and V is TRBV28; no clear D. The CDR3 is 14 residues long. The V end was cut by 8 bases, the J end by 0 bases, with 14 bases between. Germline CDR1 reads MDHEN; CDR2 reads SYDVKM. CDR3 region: CASGSRWSSYEQYF. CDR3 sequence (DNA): TGTGCCAGCGGATCCCGATGGAGCTCCTACGAGCAGTACTTC. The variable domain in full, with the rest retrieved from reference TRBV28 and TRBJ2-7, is DVKVTQSSRYLVKRTGEKVFLECVQDMDHENMFWYRQDPGLGLRLIYFSYDVKMKEKGDIPEGYSVSREKKERFSLILESASTNQTSMYLCASGSRWSSYEQYFGPGTRLTVT.

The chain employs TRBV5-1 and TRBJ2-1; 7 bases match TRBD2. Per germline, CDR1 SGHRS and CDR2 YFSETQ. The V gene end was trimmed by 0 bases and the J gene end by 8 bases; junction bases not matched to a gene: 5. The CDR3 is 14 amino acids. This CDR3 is CASSLVGGIDEQFF. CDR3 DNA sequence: TGCGCCAGCAGCTTGGTGGGGGGGATCGATGAGCAGTTCTTC.

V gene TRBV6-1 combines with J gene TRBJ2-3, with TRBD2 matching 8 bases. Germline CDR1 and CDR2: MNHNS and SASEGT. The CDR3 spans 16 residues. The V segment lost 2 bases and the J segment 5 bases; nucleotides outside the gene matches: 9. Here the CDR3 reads CASSESPAGEGDTQYF. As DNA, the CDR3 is TGTGCCAGCAGTGAAAGTCCAGCGGGAGAGGGAGATACGCAGTATTTT.

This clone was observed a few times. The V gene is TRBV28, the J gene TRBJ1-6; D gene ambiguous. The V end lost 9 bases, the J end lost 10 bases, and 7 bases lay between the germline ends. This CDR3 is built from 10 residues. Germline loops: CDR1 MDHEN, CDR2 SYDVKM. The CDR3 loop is CASAGSPLHF. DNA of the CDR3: TGTGCCAGTGCGGGATCACCCCTCCACTTT.